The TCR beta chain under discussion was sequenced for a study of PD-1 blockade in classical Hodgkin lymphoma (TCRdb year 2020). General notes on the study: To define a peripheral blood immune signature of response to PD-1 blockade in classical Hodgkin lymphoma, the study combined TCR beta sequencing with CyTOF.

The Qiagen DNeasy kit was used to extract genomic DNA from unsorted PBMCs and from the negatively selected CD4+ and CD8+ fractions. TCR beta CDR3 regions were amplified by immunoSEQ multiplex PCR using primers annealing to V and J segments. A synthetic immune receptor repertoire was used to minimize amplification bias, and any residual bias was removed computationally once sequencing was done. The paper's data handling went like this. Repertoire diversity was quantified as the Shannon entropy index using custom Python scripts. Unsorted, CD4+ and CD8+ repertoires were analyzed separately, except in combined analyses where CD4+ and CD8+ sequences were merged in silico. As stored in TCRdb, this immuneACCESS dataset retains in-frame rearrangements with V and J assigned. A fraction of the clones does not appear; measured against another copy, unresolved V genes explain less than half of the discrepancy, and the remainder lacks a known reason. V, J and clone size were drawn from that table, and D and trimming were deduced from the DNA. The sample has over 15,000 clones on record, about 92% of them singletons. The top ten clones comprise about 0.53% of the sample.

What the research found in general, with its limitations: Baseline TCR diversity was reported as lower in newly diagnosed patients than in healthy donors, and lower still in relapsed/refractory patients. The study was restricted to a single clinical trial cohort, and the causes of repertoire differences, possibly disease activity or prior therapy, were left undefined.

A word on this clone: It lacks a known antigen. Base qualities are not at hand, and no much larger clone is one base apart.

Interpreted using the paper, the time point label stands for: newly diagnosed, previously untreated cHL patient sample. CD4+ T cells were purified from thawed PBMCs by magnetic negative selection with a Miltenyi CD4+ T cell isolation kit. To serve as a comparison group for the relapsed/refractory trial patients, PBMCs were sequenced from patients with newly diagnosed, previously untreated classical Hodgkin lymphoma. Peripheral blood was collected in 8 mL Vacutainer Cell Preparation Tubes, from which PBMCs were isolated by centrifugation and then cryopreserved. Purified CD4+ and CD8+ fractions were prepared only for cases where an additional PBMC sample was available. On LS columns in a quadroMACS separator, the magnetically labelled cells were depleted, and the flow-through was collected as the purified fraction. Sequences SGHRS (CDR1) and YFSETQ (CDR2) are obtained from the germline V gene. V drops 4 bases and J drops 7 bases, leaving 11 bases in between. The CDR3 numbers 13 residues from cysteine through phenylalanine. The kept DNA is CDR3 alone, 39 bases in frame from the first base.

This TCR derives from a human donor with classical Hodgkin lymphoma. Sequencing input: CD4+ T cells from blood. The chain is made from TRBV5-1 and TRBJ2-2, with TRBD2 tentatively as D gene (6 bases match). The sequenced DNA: TGCGCCAGCAGCCAGGGACTGAGCGGGGAGCTGTTTTTT. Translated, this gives CASSQGLSGELFF.